These 7 T cell receptor beta chains came from one sample sequenced in a study of early T cells in non-severe SARS-CoV-2 infection. Via MiXCR, TCRdb re-called the 5' RACE reads, giving one row per CDR3 protein. Among tens of thousands of distinct CDR3 sequences listed, around 13% were seen once. The sample was whole blood. The receptors here all came from an adult who was a healthcare worker with PCR-confirmed SARS-CoV-2 infection or an uninfected control (not recorded which).

This clonotype was recorded at least ten times. The rearrangement uses TRBV2 and TRBJ1-1; 7 positions agree with TRBD1. Germline trimming cut 6 bases from V and 3 bases from J; bases unmatched to any gene: 4. The length of the CDR3 is 13 residues. Germline V gene sequence: CDR1 SNHLY, CDR2 FYNNEI. CDR3 sequence (DNA): TGTGCCAGCAGACCGGGACAGTACACTGAAGCTTTCTTT. This gives the protein CASRPGQYTEAFF.

This clonotype was recorded a few times. V and J are TRBV12-3 or TRBV12-4 and TRBJ2-7; the match to TRBD1 covers 7 bases. V lost 2 bases to trimming and J lost 4 bases; unmatched junction nucleotides: 5. The CDR3 loop spans 14 amino acids. The CDR3: CASSLSRQGYEQYF. CDR3 DNA sequence: TGTGCCAGCAGTTTATCAAGACAGGGTTACGAGCAGTACTTC.

This chain uses TRBV6-2 or TRBV6-3 with TRBJ2-5; D is perhaps TRBD2 (5 bases). V was clipped by 2 bases and J by 4 bases, with 11 bases between them. The CDR3 spans 14 residues. The germline gives CDR1 MNHEY, CDR2 SVGEGT. In DNA form, the CDR3 reads TGTGCCAGCAGTTACCCCGGGGTCCCAGAGACCCAGTACTTC. Amino acids: CASSYPGVPETQYF.

This clonotype was recorded a few times. V usage is TRBV9 and J usage is TRBJ2-1, with 11 bases that match TRBD1. J gave up 2 bases and V 5 bases, and 0 bases lay outside the gene matches. The CDR3 spans 14 residues. Germline V gene lookup returns CDR1 SGDLS and CDR2 YYNGEE. The CDR3: CASRGQGAYNEQFF. CDR3 coding DNA: TGTGCCAGCAGGGGACAGGGGGCCTACAATGAGCAGTTCTTC.

This clonotype was counted between two and nine times. The chain uses TRBV19 and TRBJ1-4; D unclear. Germline V gene sequence: CDR1 LNHDA, CDR2 SQIVND (reference sequence). The CDR3 extends over 14 amino acids. The V and J ends lost 3 bases and 1 base respectively, with 6 bases between them. CDR3 in amino acids: CASSIYITNEKLFF. The CDR3 nucleotides are TGTGCCAGTAGTATTTACATAACTAATGAAAAACTGTTTTTT.

The chain carries TRBV3-1 and TRBJ1-1; D gene unclear. Between the trimmed V and J ends, which lost 5 bases and 1 base, there was a span of 11 bases. This CDR3 comprises 14 residues. Per the germline V gene, CDR1 is LGHDT and CDR2 is YNNKEL (reference sequence). The CDR3 loop reads CASSAQTTNTEAFF. The CDR3 coding sequence is TGTGCCAGCAGCGCCCAGACAACGAACACTGAAGCTTTCTTT.

This clonotype was detected many times. This chain uses TRBV12-3 or TRBV12-4 with TRBJ2-1; D might be TRBD1 (6 bases). The CDR3 contains 13 residues. Trimming stripped 1 base from V and 11 bases from J, with 12 bases between. The CDR3 here is CASSLGLWGQQFF. In DNA, the CDR3 is TGTGCCAGCAGTTTAGGCTTATGGGGGCAGCAGTTCTTC.